This T cell receptor beta chain emerged from a study of cytomegalovirus exposure and HLA in healthy donors listed by TCRdb under 2017. For the wider study: A later analysis indicated that the 100 to 150 validation repertoires were generated on the platform also employed for the 700 or so repertoires of the first cohort. The aim of the study was to test whether cataloging public T cell receptors could identify signatures of past pathogen exposure. A separate validation cohort of roughly 110 different subjects was used in addition to the roughly 620-subject first cohort. To predict cytomegalovirus infection status, the study brought together high-throughput TCR immunosequencing, statistical association of individual TCRs with disease status, and machine learning. Here is what the overall study found, with its caveats: The study listed 164 TCR beta chains as associated with cytomegalovirus. A later analysis found that TCRs clustered in the first cohort also tended to co-occur in the roughly 110 validation repertoires, with 94% of cluster scores above 0. Across donors, most TCR sequences were observed very rarely, whereas some public TCRs were present in many individuals. Three of the identified cytomegalovirus-associated TCR beta chains were confirmed in vitro to be specific for cytomegalovirus antigens. The authors suggested that the approach could potentially be extended to other disease states and immunological phenotypes. The classifier was reported to diagnose cytomegalovirus status with high specificity and sensitivity in both the original cohort and the validation cohort. A later analysis had no HLA typing for the validation cohort, so co-occurrence there was scored across all 130 or so repertoires.

The donors belonged to the validation cohort of about 120 subjects, which was separate from the approximately 680-subject first cohort. Including the terminal cysteine and phenylalanine, the CDR3 comprises 13 residues. CDR3 DNA is the only sequence kept; it has 39 bases, read in frame from the first base. CDR1 is given as LNHDA and CDR2 as SQIVND, both from the germline V gene (reference sequence). Trimming costs V 2 bases and J 4 bases, and their ends lie 8 bases apart. Libraries were built with the immunoSEQ multiplex PCR assay. The published analysis was carried out like this. A statistical classification framework was built to diagnose cytomegalovirus status from the catalog of TCR beta chain sequences. TCRdb obtained this table from immuneACCESS and retained in-frame rearrangements with V and J assigned. These tables miss some clones; where compared with another copy, unresolved V genes account for less than half of the shortfall, and the remainder is unexplained. V and J calls plus clone size are reproduced from that table; the DNA served to infer D and trimming. The sample table shows fewer than 200,000 clones, and roughly nine tenths are seen once. 3% of the sample is taken by the ten largest.

About this clone itself: There is no known antigen for this receptor. Base qualities are not recorded, but no much larger clone differs from it by a single base.

The receptor comes from a woman under 30 in good health and CMV-seropositive. The sample taken for sequencing was PBMCs. The rearranged chain carries TRBV19 and TRBJ1-1; no D gene can be assigned with confidence. The CDR3 region: CASSITLSTEAFF. The DNA sequence is given as TGTGCCAGTAGTATAACCTTGAGCACTGAAGCTTTCTTT. Beyond the CDR3, the reference TRBV19 and TRBJ1-1 genes provide the residues; the full variable domain reads: DGGITQSPKYLFRKEGQNVTLSCEQNLNHDAMYWYRQDPGQGLRLIYYSQIVNDFQKGDIAEGYSVSREKKESFPLTVTSAQKNPTAFYLCASSITLSTEAFFGQGTRLTVV.